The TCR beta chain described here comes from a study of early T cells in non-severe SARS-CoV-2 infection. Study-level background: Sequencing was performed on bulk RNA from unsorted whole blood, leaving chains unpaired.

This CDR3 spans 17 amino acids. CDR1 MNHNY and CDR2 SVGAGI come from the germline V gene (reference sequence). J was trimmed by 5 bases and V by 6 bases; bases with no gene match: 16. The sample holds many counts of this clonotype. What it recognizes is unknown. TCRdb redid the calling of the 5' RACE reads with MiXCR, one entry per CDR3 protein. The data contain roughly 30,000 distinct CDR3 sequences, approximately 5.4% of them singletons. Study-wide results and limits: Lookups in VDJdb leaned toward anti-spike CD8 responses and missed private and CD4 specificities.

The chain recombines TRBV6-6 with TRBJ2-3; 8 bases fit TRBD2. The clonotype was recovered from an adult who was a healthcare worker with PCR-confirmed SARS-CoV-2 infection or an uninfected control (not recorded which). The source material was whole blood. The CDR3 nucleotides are TGTGCCAGCAGCCCCACCGGTAGCGGGGTCTCCGGAGATACGCAGTATTTT. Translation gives CASSPTGSGVSGDTQYF.